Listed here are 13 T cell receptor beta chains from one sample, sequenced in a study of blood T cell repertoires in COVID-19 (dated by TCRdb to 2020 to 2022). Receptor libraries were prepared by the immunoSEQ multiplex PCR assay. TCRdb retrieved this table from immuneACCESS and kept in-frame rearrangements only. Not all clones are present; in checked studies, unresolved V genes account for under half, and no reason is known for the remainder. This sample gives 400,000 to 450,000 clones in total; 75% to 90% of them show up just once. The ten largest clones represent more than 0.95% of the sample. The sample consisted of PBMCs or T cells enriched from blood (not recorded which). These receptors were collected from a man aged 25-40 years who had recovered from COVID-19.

The CDR3 coding sequence is TGTGCCAGCGGATCCCCGGCAGGTTATGGCTACACCTTC. Protein product: CASGSPAGYGYTF. This chain joins TRBV27 and TRBJ1-2; D gene unclear. Germline V gene sequence: CDR1 MNHEY, CDR2 SMNVEV (reference sequence). Trimming stripped 8 bases from V and 5 bases from J, with 15 bases between. The CDR3 loop spans 13 amino acids.

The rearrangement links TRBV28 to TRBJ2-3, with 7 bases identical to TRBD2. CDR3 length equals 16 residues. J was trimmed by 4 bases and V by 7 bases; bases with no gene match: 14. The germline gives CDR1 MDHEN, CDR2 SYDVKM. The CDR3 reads CASTLNPRGSADTQYF. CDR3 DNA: TGTGCCAGCACCCTCAACCCGCGCGGGAGTGCAGATACGCAGTATTTT.

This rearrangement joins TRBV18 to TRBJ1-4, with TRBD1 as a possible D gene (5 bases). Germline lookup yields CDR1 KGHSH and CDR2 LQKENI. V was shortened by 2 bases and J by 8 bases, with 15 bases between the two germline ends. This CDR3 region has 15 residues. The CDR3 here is CASSPARDSGEKLFF. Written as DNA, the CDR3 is TGTGCCAGCTCACCAGCCCGGGACTCTGGAGAAAAACTGTTTTTT.

CDR3 loop: CASSLSWRQKTDTQYF. CDR3 in DNA: TGTGCCAGCAGTTTATCGTGGCGACAAAAGACAGATACGCAGTATTTT. The gene calls are TRBV27 and TRBJ2-3; no definite D call. Germline V gene lookup returns CDR1 MNHEY and CDR2 SMNVEV (reference sequence). The CDR3 consists of 16 residues. Trimming removed 0 bases from V and 3 bases from J, with 13 bases in between.

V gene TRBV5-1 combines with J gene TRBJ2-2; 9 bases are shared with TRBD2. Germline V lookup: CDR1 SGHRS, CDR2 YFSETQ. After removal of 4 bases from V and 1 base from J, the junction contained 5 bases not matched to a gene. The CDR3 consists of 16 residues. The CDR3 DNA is TGCGCCAGCAGCACCACTAGCGGGCAGAACACCGGGGAGCTGTTTTTT. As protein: CASSTTSGQNTGELFF.

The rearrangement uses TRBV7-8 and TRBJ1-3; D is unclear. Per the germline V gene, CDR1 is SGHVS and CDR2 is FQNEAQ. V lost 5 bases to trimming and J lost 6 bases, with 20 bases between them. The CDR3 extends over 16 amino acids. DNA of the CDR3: TGTGCCAGCAGCCCCCTCCGGTTCCAAGTTGCAAACACCATATATTTT. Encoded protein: CASSPLRFQVANTIYF.

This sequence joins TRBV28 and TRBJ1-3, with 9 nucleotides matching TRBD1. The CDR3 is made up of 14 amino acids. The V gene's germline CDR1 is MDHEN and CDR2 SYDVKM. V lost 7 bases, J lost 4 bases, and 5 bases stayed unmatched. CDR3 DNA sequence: TGTGCCAGCATAACAGGGGGCTTGGGAAACACCATATATTTT. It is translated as CASITGGLGNTIYF.

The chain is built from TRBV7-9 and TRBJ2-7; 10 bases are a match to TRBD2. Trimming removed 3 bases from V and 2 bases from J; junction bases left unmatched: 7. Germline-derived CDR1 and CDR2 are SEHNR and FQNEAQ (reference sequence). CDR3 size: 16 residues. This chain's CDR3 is CASSLAIAGGPYEQYF. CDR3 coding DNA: TGTGCCAGCAGCTTGGCGATAGCGGGAGGCCCCTACGAGCAGTACTTC.

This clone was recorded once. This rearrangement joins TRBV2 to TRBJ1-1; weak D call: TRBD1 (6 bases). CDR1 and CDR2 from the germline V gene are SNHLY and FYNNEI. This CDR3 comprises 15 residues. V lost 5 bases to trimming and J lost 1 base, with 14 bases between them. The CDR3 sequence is CASSRYGQTNTEAFF. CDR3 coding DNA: TGTGCCAGCAGTCGTTACGGACAGACGAACACTGAAGCTTTCTTT.

The CDR3: CAWSPPAGYEQYF. The CDR3 coding sequence is TGTGCCTGGAGTCCTCCTGCCGGGTACGAGCAGTACTTC. This sequence joins TRBV30 and TRBJ2-7; D is uncertain. The CDR3 has 13 amino acids. V lost 2 bases and J lost 4, with 12 bases in between. Germline CDR1 is GTSNPN and CDR2 is SVGIG (reference sequence).

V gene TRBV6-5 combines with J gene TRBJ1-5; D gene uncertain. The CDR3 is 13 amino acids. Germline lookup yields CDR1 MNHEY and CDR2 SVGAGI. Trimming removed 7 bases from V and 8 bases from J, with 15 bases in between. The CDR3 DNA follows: TGTGCCAGCAAAACCACGCGGGGTGAGCCCCAGCATTTT. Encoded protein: CASKTTRGEPQHF.

Written as DNA, the CDR3 is TGTGCCAGTAGTATAAGGGAGCGGGAATACAATGAGCAGTTCTTC. Its translation: CASSIREREYNEQFF. The J gene is TRBJ2-1, the V gene TRBV19, with TRBD2 identical over 7 bases. Germline CDR1 LNHDA, CDR2 SQIVND (reference sequence). The CDR3 runs to 15 residues. V lost 2 bases and J lost 4; bases outside the gene matches: 5.

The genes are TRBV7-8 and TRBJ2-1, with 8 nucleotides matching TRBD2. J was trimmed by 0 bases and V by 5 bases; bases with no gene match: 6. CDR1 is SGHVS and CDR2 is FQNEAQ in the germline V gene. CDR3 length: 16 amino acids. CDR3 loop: CASSLLAEDSYNEQFF. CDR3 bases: TGTGCCAGCAGCCTACTAGCGGAAGACTCCTACAATGAGCAGTTCTTC.